What follows are 30 T cell receptor beta chains derived from one specimen sequenced in a study of blood T cell repertoires in COVID-19. Data came from immunoSEQ multiplex PCR; TCRdb stores just in-frame clones and leaves some out. This sample carries 150,000 to 200,000 clones, about 91% of them seen once, and the ten largest clones take 4%. The sequenced material came from peripheral blood. The receptors were gathered from a woman in her 30s with acute or convalescent COVID-19.

The chain carries TRBV18 and TRBJ1-2; TRBD1 might be the D (5 bases). Trimming stripped 1 base from V and 4 bases from J, with 10 bases between. In germline, CDR1 is KGHSH, CDR2 LQKENI. This CDR3 is built from 14 residues. The CDR3 region is CASSPRQFLYGYTF. The CDR3 coding sequence is TGTGCCAGCTCACCACGACAGTTCCTCTATGGCTACACCTTC.

The chain combines TRBV29-1 with TRBJ1-1; D not certain. V was pared by 4 bases and J by 0 bases, with 12 bases between. Germline-derived CDR1 and CDR2 are SQVTM and ANQGSEA. The CDR3 spans 14 residues. As DNA, the CDR3 is TGCAGCGTTGTTCCGGGTCAAATGAACACTGAAGCTTTCTTT. Protein: CSVVPGQMNTEAFF.

The rearrangement uses TRBV28 and TRBJ2-7; D remains ambiguous. Germline CDR1 reads MDHEN; CDR2 reads SYDVKM. This CDR3 spans 12 amino acids. The V gene lost 5 bases and the J gene lost 6 bases, with 11 bases spanning the gap. CDR3 nucleotide sequence: TGTGCCAGCAGTCTGCAGAGGAGCGAGCAGTACTTC. Amino acids: CASSLQRSEQYF.

This clone has more than one count but fewer than ten. The genes are TRBV19 and TRBJ1-2; D unresolved. CDR3 length: 13 amino acids. The V end was cut by 1 base, the J end by 8 bases, with 11 bases between. CDR1 is LNHDA and CDR2 is SQIVND in the germline V gene (reference sequence). The CDR3 is CASSIGGLDGYTF. Here the CDR3 DNA reads TGTGCCAGTAGTATAGGAGGGTTGGACGGCTACACCTTC.

The chain uses TRBV29-1 and TRBJ2-1, with 11 bases matching TRBD2. With V trimmed by 5 bases and J by 7 bases, 4 bases remained unmatched. Germline V gives CDR1 SQVTM, CDR2 ANQGSEA. The CDR3 covers 13 residues. This chain's CDR3 is CSVLTSGKNEQFF. CDR3 nucleotides: TGCAGCGTTTTGACTAGCGGGAAGAATGAGCAGTTCTTC.

The chain recombines TRBV10-3 with TRBJ2-1; tentative D call: TRBD1 (5 bases). The V end was cut by 4 bases, the J end by 6 bases, with 7 bases between. CDR1 ENHRY and CDR2 SYGVKD come from the germline V gene. The CDR3 is made up of 12 amino acids. CDR3 coding DNA: TGTGCCATCAGTGGGACAAGCAATGAGCAGTTCTTC. The encoded protein is CAISGTSNEQFF.

The rearrangement joins TRBV28 to TRBJ1-2; no definite D call. The CDR3 spans 14 residues. V was trimmed by 5 bases and J by 10 bases, leaving 20 bases between them. The germline V gene has CDR1 MDHEN and CDR2 SYDVKM. This CDR3 is CASSLPTAVRSYTF. DNA of the CDR3: TGTGCCAGCAGTCTACCCACGGCCGTGAGGTCCTACACCTTC.

The chain recombines TRBV7-9 with TRBJ1-1, with 8 bases identical to TRBD1. V was pared by 2 bases and J by 4 bases, with 3 bases of the junction left unmatched. Germline lookup yields CDR1 SEHNR and CDR2 FQNEAQ (reference sequence). The CDR3 spans 14 residues. The CDR3 region has the DNA TGTGCCAGCAGCTTACAGGGGGCGACCACTGAAGCTTTCTTT. Translating it yields CASSLQGATTEAFF.

V and J are TRBV28 and TRBJ1-1, with 8 positions matching TRBD1. The CDR3 is 12 amino acids. Germline V gene data show CDR1 as MDHEN and CDR2 as SYDVKM. J was trimmed by 4 bases and V by 7 bases; bases with no gene match: 2. The CDR3 sequence: CASKTGGTEAFF. CDR3 nucleotides: TGTGCCAGCAAAACAGGGGGCACTGAAGCTTTCTTT.

This sequence joins TRBV11-3 and TRBJ2-2, with a tentative D call TRBD1 (5 bases). Germline values: CDR1 SGHNT, CDR2 YENEEA. There are 13 residues in the CDR3. CDR3 sequence: CGAGPTNTGELFF. CDR3 nucleotides: TGTGGTGCAGGGCCTACGAACACCGGGGAGCTGTTTTTT.

Turning to this clone: The junction and the germline gene differ at one end; a read error may be behind it. The chain carries TRBV11-2 and TRBJ2-2, with a weak D call TRBD2 (7 bases). The CDR3 sequence is 17 residues long. Germline CDR1 and CDR2: SGHAT and FQNNGV. The CDR3 is CASCLETGGRGTGELFF. CDR3 DNA: TGTGCCAGCTGCTTAGAAACCGGGGGGCGGGGAACCGGGGAGCTGTTTTTT.

The rearrangement uses TRBV18 and TRBJ2-6; 7 bases fit TRBD1. The trim removed 5 bases at V and 4 bases at J, leaving 5 bases unmatched. The CDR3 runs to 15 residues. CDR1 KGHSH and CDR2 LQKENI come from the germline V gene. The CDR3 reads CASSRQGDGANVLTF. The CDR3 coding sequence is TGTGCCAGCTCAAGACAGGGAGACGGGGCCAACGTCCTGACTTTC.

The chain carries TRBV2 and TRBJ1-2, with D tentatively TRBD1 (6 bases). This CDR3 is 13 amino acids long. The V end was cut by 7 bases, the J end by 2 bases, with 11 bases between. Germline V CDR1 and CDR2: SNHLY, FYNNEI. This CDR3 reads CASMGGRNYGYTF. The CDR3 region has the DNA TGTGCCAGCATGGGGGGGCGGAACTATGGCTACACCTTC.

This chain joins TRBV5-5 and TRBJ2-2; TRBD1 agrees at 8 bases. V was pared by 5 bases and J by 10 bases, with 7 bases of the junction left unmatched. The CDR3 is 13 amino acids. The V gene's germline CDR1 is SGHKS and CDR2 YYEKEE (reference sequence). DNA of the CDR3: TGTGCCAGCAGGTCCGGACAGGGAACGGAGCTGTTTTTT. Its translation: CASRSGQGTELFF. Full variable domain (rest looked up from reference TRBV5-5 and TRBJ2-2): DAGVTQSPTHLIKTRGQQVTLRCSPISGHKSVSWYQQVLGQGPQFIFQYYEKEERGRGNFPDRFSARQFPNYSSELNVNALLLGDSALYLCASRSGQGTELFFGEGSRLTVL.

A note on this clone: A read error may account for a junction end that differs from germline. The chain employs TRBV29-1 and TRBJ2-1; 7 bases fit TRBD2. CDR3 length: 12 residues. The germline V gene has CDR1 SQVTM and CDR2 ANQGSEA. In DNA, the CDR3 is TGCAGCGTTGAAGCTTACCGGGGGGTCGGGATCTTC. Translating it yields CSVEAYRGVGIF.

The chain combines TRBV29-1 with TRBJ2-2; D gene unclear. From germline, CDR1 is SQVTM and CDR2 ANQGSEA. The CDR3 is made up of 14 amino acids. V was shortened by 0 bases and J by 2 bases, with 7 bases between the two germline ends. The CDR3 reads CSVEEELNTGELFF. The DNA for the CDR3 is TGCAGCGTTGAAGAGGAGCTAAACACCGGGGAGCTGTTTTTT.

The rearrangement joins TRBV5-1 to TRBJ2-7; TRBD2 agrees at 10 bases. V shed 1 base, J shed 4 bases, and the junction held 8 bases outside the gene matches. This CDR3 region has 16 residues. The germline V gene has CDR1 SGHRS and CDR2 YFSETQ. This CDR3 reads CASSLSVAGGSYEQYF. For the CDR3, the DNA is TGCGCCAGCAGCTTGTCGGTAGCGGGAGGAAGTTACGAGCAGTACTTC.

This sequence joins TRBV11-2 and TRBJ2-1, with D hard to call. The CDR3 runs to 16 residues. The V gene lost 3 bases and the J gene lost 4 bases, with 16 bases spanning the gap. The V gene's germline CDR1 is SGHAT and CDR2 FQNNGV. CDR3: CASSFKWAGMYNEQFF. The CDR3 DNA follows: TGTGCCAGCAGCTTCAAGTGGGCCGGAATGTACAATGAGCAGTTCTTC.

This clone has only one observation. The chain couples TRBV6-5 to TRBJ1-1; D is undetermined. V lost 4 bases and J 8 bases, leaving 17 bases between the germline ends. Germline V lookup: CDR1 MNHEY, CDR2 SVGAGI. The CDR3 covers 14 residues. The CDR3 sequence: CASSSQSMIPEAFF. Here the CDR3 DNA reads TGTGCCAGCAGTTCCCAAAGCATGATACCAGAAGCTTTCTTT.

The chain links TRBV2 to TRBJ2-5; 7 nucleotides align to TRBD1. The germline gives CDR1 SNHLY, CDR2 FYNNEI. The V segment lost 2 bases and the J segment 4 bases; nucleotides outside the gene matches: 7. The CDR3 length is 15 residues. The CDR3 sequence: CASSELTGMGETQYF. For the CDR3, the DNA is TGTGCCAGCAGTGAATTGACAGGGATGGGAGAGACCCAGTACTTC.

J is TRBJ1-4 and V is TRBV28; D call uncertain. Germline CDR1 is MDHEN and CDR2 is SYDVKM. The ends were cut back, 5 bases at V and 8 bases at J, with 9 bases in the middle. The CDR3 contains 12 residues. The CDR3 sequence is CASSANMEKLFF. The CDR3 nucleotides read TGTGCCAGCAGTGCCAACATGGAAAAACTGTTTTTT.

This clone was picked up one time. The chain recombines TRBV2 with TRBJ2-1, with D perhaps TRBD2 (5 bases). This CDR3 region has 13 residues. Germline V CDR1 and CDR2: SNHLY, FYNNEI. Between the trimmed V and J ends, which lost 6 bases and 6 bases, there was a span of 12 bases. This CDR3 reads CASRRAAANEQFF. As DNA, the CDR3 is TGTGCCAGCAGGCGGGCCGCTGCCAATGAGCAGTTCTTC.

The gene calls are TRBV5-1 and TRBJ2-2; a possible D gene is TRBD2 (6 bases). V was trimmed by 4 bases and J by 8 bases, leaving 15 bases between them. CDR1 and CDR2 (germline): SGHRS, YFSETQ. The CDR3 extends over 14 amino acids. CDR3: CASSAGLTEGELFF. CDR3 sequence (DNA): TGCGCCAGCAGCGCGGGACTGACCGAGGGGGAGCTGTTTTTT.

This clone was observed once. J is TRBJ1-5 and V is TRBV11-2; D might be TRBD1 (5 bases). CDR3 size: 13 residues. Germline V gene data show CDR1 as SGHAT and CDR2 as FQNNGV. Trimming removed 1 base from V and 5 bases from J, with 6 bases in between. As DNA, the CDR3 is TGTGCCAGCAGCTTAGGCAGGGATCAGCCCCAGCATTTT. Amino acids: CASSLGRDQPQHF.

The chain recombines TRBV6-6 with TRBJ1-1; D is perhaps TRBD1 (5 bases). The CDR3 runs 14 residues. The germline V gene encodes CDR1 MNHNY and CDR2 SVGAGI (reference sequence). V was cut by 10 bases and J by 5 bases, with 20 bases left in between. The CDR3 sequence: CATREGFIETEAFF. Here the CDR3 DNA reads TGTGCCACAAGGGAGGGGTTCATAGAGACTGAAGCTTTCTTT.

The chain carries TRBV18 and TRBJ1-1; tentative D call: TRBD1 (5 bases). Trimming left V 3 bases short and J 3 bases short, with 17 bases between. This CDR3 is built from 16 residues. CDR1 is KGHSH, CDR2 LQKENI, per germline. CDR3 protein: CASSPVLRGGDTEAFF. The CDR3, as DNA: TGTGCCAGCTCACCGGTCTTGAGGGGAGGGGACACTGAAGCTTTCTTT. Combining the CDR3 with reference TRBV18 and TRBJ1-1 gives the whole variable domain NAGVMQNPRHLVRRRGQEARLRCSPMKGHSHVYWYRQLPEEGLKFMVYLQKENIIDESGMPKERFSAEFPKEGPSILRIQQVVRGDSAAYFCASSPVLRGGDTEAFFGQGTRLTVV.

The V call is TRBV5-1, the J call TRBJ2-2, with 7 bases that match TRBD2. J lost 7 bases, V lost 3 bases, and 6 bases had no gene match. Germline loops: CDR1 SGHRS, CDR2 YFSETQ. The CDR3 runs 14 residues. CDR3 DNA sequence: TGCGCCAGCAGCTCGACAGCGGGGAACGGGGAGCTGTTTTTT. It specifies CASSSTAGNGELFF.

The chain has TRBV19 and TRBJ2-2; the D gene is possibly TRBD2 (6 bases). This CDR3 comprises 15 residues. The V gene's germline CDR1 is LNHDA and CDR2 SQIVND (reference sequence). Trimming removed 5 bases at V and 5 bases at J, with 15 bases between. The CDR3: CASSLSRGGTGELFF. For the CDR3, the DNA is TGTGCCAGTAGTCTCTCGCGGGGAGGAACCGGGGAGCTGTTTTTT.

This clone was observed a single time. The chain carries TRBV5-1 and TRBJ2-2; 7 bases agree with TRBD1. Germline values: CDR1 SGHRS, CDR2 YFSETQ. After removal of 3 bases from V and 6 bases from J, the junction contained 2 bases not matched to a gene. The CDR3 is made up of 13 amino acids. CDR3 in amino acids: CASSSDRAGELFF. The CDR3 coding sequence is TGCGCCAGCAGCTCAGACAGGGCCGGGGAGCTGTTTTTT. The entire variable domain, with the rest obtained from reference TRBV5-1 and TRBJ2-2, is as follows: KAGVTQTPRYLIKTRGQQVTLSCSPISGHRSVSWYQQTPGQGLQFLFEYFSETQRNKGNFPGRFSGRQFSNSRSEMNVSTLELGDSALYLCASSSDRAGELFFGEGSRLTVL.

The rearrangement uses TRBV4-1 and TRBJ2-7; 8 nucleotides line up with TRBD1. The germline gives CDR1 MGHRA, CDR2 YSYEKL. The V gene end was trimmed by 0 bases and the J gene end by 5 bases; junction bases not matched to a gene: 6. The CDR3 runs 15 residues. CDR3 nucleotides: TGCGCCAGCAGCCAAGAGTCGGCGGGACAGGACGAGCAGTACTTC. Translating it yields CASSQESAGQDEQYF.